A single T cell receptor beta chain is shown here with its context. Its specificity is unknown. The sample is drawn from a study of T cells expressing NK-cell markers. TCRdb re-called the 5' RACE reads; one entry per CDR3 protein, DNA not given. The sample totals roughly 170,000 distinct CDR3 sequences; its top ten clones hold around a sixth. The germline V gene encodes CDR1 MNHNS and CDR2 SASEGT. The CDR3 extends over 14 amino acids. General study results and limits: The dominant NKG2C+ clonotypes represented about 1.0-8% of CD8+ T cells in six donors.

The receptor was derived from a woman between 18 and 69 years old in good health. The material sequenced was blood T cells: a sorted CD56 or NKG2C T cell subset, CD4+ or CD8+ T cells, or bulk PBMC T cells (not recorded which). The rearrangement uses TRBV6-1 and TRBJ2-1; as DNA is missing, the TRBD1 call by TCRdb cannot be tested. The CDR3 reads CASARDRDGNEQFF.